This T cell receptor beta chain stems from a study of blood T cell repertoires in COVID-19. Overall study: Sites across the United States, Italy and Spain contributed samples from acute and convalescent COVID-19. PBMCs, B-cell-depleted T cells, or T cells provided the cDNA or gDNA that made up the material.

Study processing details: Amplified reference gene primers provided the basis for estimating nucleated cell counts. Only in-frame clones appear in the TCRdb table, and some are missing; sequencing was by immunoSEQ multiplex PCR. Clonal size and the V and J genes are those of that table, whereas D and trimming came from the DNA. The table lists about 120,000 clones, approximately 92% of them singletons. This receptor was taken from a man aged 70 or older with active or convalescent COVID-19. Sequencing was done on a sample of peripheral blood.

DNA of the CDR3: TGCGCCAGCAGTTCTGGACAGGCTCGAGGAGATGGCTACACCTTC. Amino acid sequence: CASSSGQARGDGYTF. The chain employs TRBV5-1 and TRBJ1-2; TRBD1 agrees at 7 bases. The CDR3 is 15 residues long. Trimming removed 5 bases from V and 6 bases from J; junction bases left unmatched: 13. CDR1 SGHRS and CDR2 YFSETQ come from the germline V gene. Supplemented by reference TRBV5-1 and TRBJ1-2, the full variable domain reads KAGVTQTPRYLIKTRGQQVTLSCSPISGHRSVSWYQQTPGQGLQFLFEYFSETQRNKGNFPGRFSGRQFSNSRSEMNVSTLELGDSALYLCASSSGQARGDGYTFGSGTRLTVV.